The 27 T cell receptor beta chains given below trace back to one sample, sequenced in a study of blood T cell repertoires in COVID-19. Repertoires were generated with immunoSEQ multiplex PCR, while TCRdb's copy carries only in-frame clones and drops some. The data contain over 200,000 clones, roughly 80% of them singletons. Sequencing was done on a sample of peripheral blood. The receptors originated from a human donor in a cohort sampled during active COVID-19.

V is TRBV30 and J is TRBJ1-5; D remains ambiguous. The CDR3 is made up of 16 amino acids. Germline V gene lookup returns CDR1 GTSNPN and CDR2 SVGIG (reference sequence). V was pared by 0 bases and J by 0 bases, with 12 bases between. CDR3 sequence reads: CAWSVGGGYSNQPQHF. The CDR3 nucleotides are TGTGCCTGGAGTGTAGGCGGCGGGTATAGCAATCAGCCCCAGCATTTT.

V gene TRBV20-1 combines with J gene TRBJ2-7; weak D call: TRBD2 (6 bases). The V gene's germline CDR1 is DFQATT and CDR2 SNEGSKA (reference sequence). CDR3 length: 11 amino acids. The V end was cut by 3 bases, the J end by 5 bases, with 8 bases between. In nucleotides, the CDR3 is TGCAGTGCTAGCGGGAGCGACGAGCAGTACTTC. This encodes CSASGSDEQYF.

The rearrangement uses TRBV5-6 and TRBJ2-1; the D gene is possibly TRBD1 (6 bases). The germline V and J ends were trimmed by 1 base and 10 bases, with 15 bases remaining between them. Germline lookup yields CDR1 SGHDT and CDR2 YYEEEE. The CDR3 has 14 amino acids. CDR3 DNA: TGTGCCAGCAGCTTGTTCGACAGGCTCGGGGAGCAGTTCTTC. This encodes CASSLFDRLGEQFF.

This clone was observed a handful of times. The chain carries TRBV11-2 and TRBJ1-3, with 9 bases that match TRBD1. The CDR3 loop spans 16 amino acids. V shed 5 bases, J shed 0 bases, and the junction held 5 bases outside the gene matches. Per the germline V gene, CDR1 is SGHAT and CDR2 is FQNNGV. The CDR3 region has the DNA TGTGCCAGCAGCAACACAGGGGGCAGCTCTGGAAACACCATATATTTT. Protein product: CASSNTGGSSGNTIYF.

The sample holds one count of this clone. V gene TRBV3-1 (or the pseudogene TRBV3-2) combines with J gene TRBJ2-7, with D perhaps TRBD2 (7 bases). V gave up 4 bases and J gave up 4 bases, with 17 bases separating them. The CDR3 covers 15 residues. The V gene's germline CDR1 is LGHDT and CDR2 YNNKEL (reference sequence). CDR3 amino acids: CASSPPGGPGYEQYF. The CDR3 DNA reads as TGTGCCAGCAGCCCCCCGGGGGGCCCGGGGTACGAGCAGTACTTC.

The rearrangement joins TRBV2 to TRBJ2-2, with 8 nucleotides matching TRBD2. This CDR3 has 16 residues. Germline CDR1 is SNHLY and CDR2 is FYNNEI. The V and J ends lost 5 bases and 6 bases, in that order; junction bases with no gene match: 11. CDR3 amino acids: CASSPKGSGRAGELFF. In DNA form, the CDR3 reads TGTGCCAGCAGTCCCAAAGGCAGCGGGAGAGCCGGGGAGCTGTTTTTT.

This chain links TRBV9 with TRBJ2-5, with 9 bases matching TRBD2. This CDR3 is built from 15 residues. The germline V gene encodes CDR1 SGDLS and CDR2 YYNGEE. The J segment lost 5 bases and the V segment lost 0 bases, leaving 5 bases of the junction unmatched. The CDR3 DNA is TGTGCCAGCAGCGTAGATTTTGCGGGAGGGGAGACCCAGTACTTC. It codes for CASSVDFAGGETQYF.

This sequence joins TRBV6-1 and TRBJ2-6; possibly TRBD1 for D (6 bases). Germline CDR1 is MNHNS and CDR2 is SASEGT. The CDR3 has 19 amino acids. Trimming took off 1 base at V and 0 bases at J, with 16 bases between the two ends. The CDR3 nucleotides read TGTGCCAGCAGTGAAGTACCAGGGGCGGAGAGCTCTGGGGCCAACGTCCTGACTTTC. This encodes CASSEVPGAESSGANVLTF.

The chain carries TRBV18 and TRBJ1-4; TRBD1 aligns across 7 bases. This CDR3 region has 16 residues. In germline, CDR1 is KGHSH, CDR2 LQKENI. V was clipped by 1 base and J by 4 bases; unmatched bases: 6. The CDR3 spells CASSPQGGQINEKLFF. The CDR3, as DNA: TGTGCCAGCTCACCACAAGGGGGCCAAATTAATGAAAAACTGTTTTTT.

This clone was detected only once. The chain combines TRBV19 with TRBJ2-6; D is ambiguous. The CDR3 runs 18 residues. The V end was cut by 3 bases, the J end by 1 base, with 16 bases between. Germline CDR1 reads LNHDA; CDR2 reads SQIVND (reference sequence). The CDR3, as DNA: TGTGCCAGTAGTATTGTAGGTCTAGTGAGGTCTGGGGCCAACGTCCTGACTTTC. It translates to CASSIVGLVRSGANVLTF.

This chain uses TRBV12-3 or TRBV12-4 with TRBJ1-1, with a possible D match to TRBD1 (5 bases). This CDR3 has 13 amino acids. With 5 bases removed from V and 5 bases from J, the gap between germline ends came to 12 bases. This CDR3 is CASSQGAGTEAFF. In nucleotides, the CDR3 is TGTGCCAGCAGTCAGGGCGCAGGGACTGAAGCTTTCTTT.

This chain joins TRBV19 and TRBJ2-7; 12 bases align to TRBD2. The V gene's germline CDR1 is LNHDA and CDR2 SQIVND (reference sequence). The CDR3 contains 15 residues. The junction had 5 bases not matched to a gene; V was cut back by 5 bases and J by 3 bases. DNA for the CDR3: TGTGCCAGTAGTCTTCGGACTAGCGGGATCTACGAGCAGTACTTC. Translating it yields CASSLRTSGIYEQYF.

V gene TRBV19 combines with J gene TRBJ2-3, with D maybe TRBD2 (6 bases). This CDR3 spans 13 amino acids. Germline CDR1 LNHDA, CDR2 SQIVND (reference sequence). V lost 7 bases to trimming and J lost 1 base, with 9 bases between them. CDR3 sequence: CASKASGTDTQYF. The CDR3 coding sequence is TGTGCCAGTAAGGCTAGCGGCACAGATACGCAGTATTTT.

The genes are TRBV19 and TRBJ2-3; 10 nucleotides match TRBD1. After removal of 9 bases from V and 5 bases from J, the junction contained 11 bases not matched to a gene. Germline V gene lookup returns CDR1 LNHDA and CDR2 SQIVND (reference sequence). CDR3 length equals 15 residues. CDR3 in amino acids: CARELTGGIEDTQYF. DNA for the CDR3: TGTGCCAGAGAGCTGACAGGGGGCATCGAAGATACGCAGTATTTT.

The V and J genes are TRBV15 and TRBJ2-2, with D perhaps matching TRBD2 (6 bases). Trimming took off 1 base at V and 5 bases at J, with 14 bases between the two ends. The CDR3 has 16 residues. Germline CDR1 LNHNV, CDR2 YYDKDF (reference sequence). The CDR3 DNA is TGTGCCACCAGCAGAGGACTAGGATATCTAACCGGGGAGCTGTTTTTT. Translating gives CATSRGLGYLTGELFF.

The chain is built from TRBV18 and TRBJ1-5; TRBD1 might be the D (6 bases). This CDR3 is built from 13 residues. V shed 4 bases and J shed 5 bases, with 9 bases lying between them. CDR1 is KGHSH and CDR2 is LQKENI in the germline V gene. CDR3 bases: TGTGCCAGCTCACAACAGGGCGATCAGCCCCAGCATTTT. Its protein is CASSQQGDQPQHF.

This chain connects TRBV7-9 to TRBJ1-2; 11 positions match TRBD1. With 2 bases clipped from V and 7 bases from J, the junction kept 9 bases outside the gene matches. CDR1 and CDR2 from the germline V gene are SEHNR and FQNEAQ (reference sequence). CDR3 length equals 16 residues. The CDR3 DNA is TGTGCCAGCAGCTTACGTCCCGGGACAGGGGGAAGTGGCTACACCTTC. Translation: CASSLRPGTGGSGYTF.

The chain uses TRBV7-2 and TRBJ1-2, with unresolved D. CDR1 is SGHTA, CDR2 FQGNSA, per germline. The V end was cut by 4 bases, the J end by 8 bases, with 14 bases between. This CDR3 is 13 amino acids long. In DNA form, the CDR3 reads TGTGCCAGCAGCTCCAGACTAGGGTGGGGCTACACCTTC. It yields the protein CASSSRLGWGYTF.

DNA of the CDR3: TGTGCCAGCAGTTGGACTAGCGGGAGGGGCACAGATACGCAGTATTTT. Residues: CASSWTSGRGTDTQYF. This chain connects TRBV6-2 or TRBV6-3 to TRBJ2-3, with 15 positions matching TRBD2. From germline, CDR1 is MNHEY and CDR2 SVGEGT. Trimming at V came to 4 bases and at J to 1 base, leaving 0 bases not matched to a gene. This CDR3 is 16 amino acids long.

CDR3 bases: TGTGCCAGTAGTCCCCAGGGGGTTGGGGGGGCCAAAAACATTCAGTACTTC. This sequence encodes CASSPQGVGGAKNIQYF. V and J are TRBV19 and TRBJ2-4; a possible D gene is TRBD1 (7 bases). The germline V gene has CDR1 LNHDA and CDR2 SQIVND (reference sequence). Trimming pared 5 bases from V and 1 base from J, leaving 18 bases between. The CDR3 runs to 17 residues.

V usage is TRBV2 and J usage is TRBJ2-4; D gene unclear. V shed 2 bases and J shed 4 bases, with 9 bases lying between them. The CDR3 runs 14 residues. Per the germline V gene, CDR1 is SNHLY and CDR2 is FYNNEI. This CDR3 reads CASSERTEKNIQYF. In DNA form, the CDR3 reads TGTGCCAGCAGTGAAAGAACAGAAAAAAACATTCAGTACTTC. The full variable domain, its missing parts supplied by reference TRBV2 and TRBJ2-4, is EPEVTQTPSHQVTQMGQEVILRCVPISNHLYFYWYRQILGQKVEFLVSFYNNEISEKSEIFDDQFSVERPDGSNFTLKIRSTKLEDSAMYFCASSERTEKNIQYFGAGTRLSVL.

This clone has a single count. The chain couples TRBV5-4 to TRBJ2-7; D might be TRBD1 (6 bases). V lost 4 bases to trimming and J lost 1 base, with 12 bases between them. CDR1 and CDR2 (germline): SGHNT, YYREEE (reference sequence). The length of the CDR3 is 14 residues. The CDR3 DNA is TGTGCCAGCAGCCCCCAAGGACAGTCCTACGAGCAGTACTTC. Protein: CASSPQGQSYEQYF. Using reference TRBV5-4 and TRBJ2-7 for the parts outside the CDR3, the full variable domain is ETGVTQSPTHLIKTRGQQVTLRCSSQSGHNTVSWYQQALGQGPQFIFQYYREEENGRGNFPPRFSGLQFPNYSSELNVNALELDDSALYLCASSPQGQSYEQYFGPGTRLTVT.

V gene TRBV3-1 (or the pseudogene TRBV3-2) combines with J gene TRBJ2-7; D is perhaps TRBD2 (6 bases). CDR1 is LGHDT and CDR2 is YNNKEL in the germline V gene (reference sequence). Trimming stripped 1 base from V and 4 bases from J, with 14 bases between. The CDR3 runs to 15 residues. This chain's CDR3 is CASSQGGVLGYEQYF. CDR3 in DNA: TGTGCCAGCAGCCAAGGGGGGGTCTTGGGGTACGAGCAGTACTTC.

The chain employs TRBV7-2 and TRBJ1-2; 7 nucleotides agree with TRBD1. J lost 8 bases, V lost 5 bases, and 5 bases had no gene match. Germline CDR1 reads SGHTA; CDR2 reads FQGNSA. The CDR3 runs 12 residues. The DNA for the CDR3 is TGTGCCAGCAGCCTCCGACAGGGAGGCTACACCTTC. This gives the protein CASSLRQGGYTF.

The CDR3 nucleotides are TGTGCCACCAGCAGAGGTTTTAGCGATGGGGAGCTGTTTTTT. Its translation: CATSRGFSDGELFF. The V call is TRBV15, the J call TRBJ2-2; D possibly corresponds to TRBD2 (5 bases). Germline loops: CDR1 LNHNV, CDR2 YYDKDF (reference sequence). Trimming pared 1 base from V and 8 bases from J, leaving 11 bases between. CDR3 length: 14 amino acids.

The J gene is TRBJ1-1, the V gene TRBV6-5, with D possibly TRBD1 on 5 matching bases. Between the trimmed V and J ends, which lost 6 bases and 3 bases, there was a span of 11 bases. The CDR3 sequence is 13 residues long. Germline V gene sequence: CDR1 MNHEY, CDR2 SVGAGI. CDR3 nucleotide sequence: TGTGCCAGCAGCCCCCAGGGCTACACTGAAGCTTTCTTT. This gives the protein CASSPQGYTEAFF.

The chain uses TRBV4-2 and TRBJ2-4; 8 bases align to TRBD2. This CDR3 has 16 amino acids. Per the germline V gene, CDR1 is LGHNA and CDR2 is YNFKEQ. After removal of 4 bases from V and 7 bases from J, the junction contained 12 bases not matched to a gene. The CDR3 nucleotides read TGTGCCAGCAGCCCCCTCTGGGCTAGCGGGCCTAACATTCAGTACTTC. Its translation: CASSPLWASGPNIQYF.